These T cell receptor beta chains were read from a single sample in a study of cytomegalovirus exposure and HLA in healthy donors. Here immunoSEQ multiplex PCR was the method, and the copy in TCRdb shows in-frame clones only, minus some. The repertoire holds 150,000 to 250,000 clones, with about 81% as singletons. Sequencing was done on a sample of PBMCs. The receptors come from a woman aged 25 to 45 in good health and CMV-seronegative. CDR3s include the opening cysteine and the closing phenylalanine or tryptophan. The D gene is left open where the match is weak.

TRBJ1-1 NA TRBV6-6 CASSYSAGATEAFF
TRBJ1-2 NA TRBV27 CASRRGRGNYGYTF
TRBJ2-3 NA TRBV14 CASSPGVEDTQYF
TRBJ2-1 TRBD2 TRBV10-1 CASSDLAGSSYNEQFF
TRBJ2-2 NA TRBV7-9 CASSRETTRNTGELFF
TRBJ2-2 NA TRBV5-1 CASSLGQKNTGELFF
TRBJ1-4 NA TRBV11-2 CASSSDRNEKLFF
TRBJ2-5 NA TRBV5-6 CASSLVGGPTQETQYF
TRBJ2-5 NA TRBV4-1 CASSQEVQARTTQYF
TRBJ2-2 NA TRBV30 CAGVGYTGELFF
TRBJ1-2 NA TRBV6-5 CASRGQVIYGYTF
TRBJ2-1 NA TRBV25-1 CASSERGTFVREQFF
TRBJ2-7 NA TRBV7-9 CASSPTGRSYEQYF
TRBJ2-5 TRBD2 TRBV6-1 CASRERGGGGETQYF
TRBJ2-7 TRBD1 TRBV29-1 CSALLGQAYEQYF
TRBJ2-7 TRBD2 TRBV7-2 CASSLRVAGEQYF
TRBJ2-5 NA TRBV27 CASSPQRPQETQYF
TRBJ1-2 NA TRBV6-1 CASSEAGQPNYGYTF
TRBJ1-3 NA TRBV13 CASSPPARAGNTIYF
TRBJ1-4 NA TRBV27 CASSLDRLGEGTVGKLFF
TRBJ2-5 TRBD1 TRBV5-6 CASSAEDRGKETQYF
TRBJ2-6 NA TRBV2 CASSEVGTGANVLTF
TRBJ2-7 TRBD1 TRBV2 CASSEALGQGSYEQYF
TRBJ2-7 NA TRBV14 CASSQDRLARNEQYF
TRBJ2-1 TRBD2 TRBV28 CASRPGGGARDEQFF
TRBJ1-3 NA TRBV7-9 CASSPPGRGGGNTIYF
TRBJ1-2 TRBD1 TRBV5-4 CASADDRGNYGYTF
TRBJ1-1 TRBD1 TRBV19 CASSIRTGYLGEAFF
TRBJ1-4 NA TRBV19 CASSMRWDEKLFF
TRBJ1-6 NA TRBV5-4 CASSYSGPSSESYNSPLHF
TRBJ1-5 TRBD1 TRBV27 CASSPRDRDWNQPQHF
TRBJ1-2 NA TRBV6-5 CASSYPIGYTEVGYTF
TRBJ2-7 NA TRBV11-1 CASSTDFSYEQYF
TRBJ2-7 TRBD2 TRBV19 CASSLGTSGYEQYF
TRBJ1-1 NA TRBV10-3 CAIWAQIGTEAFF
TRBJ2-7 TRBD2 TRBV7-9 CASSLRTSGTGEQYF
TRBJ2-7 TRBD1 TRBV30 CAWVGARDRGSYEQYF
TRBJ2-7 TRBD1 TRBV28 CASRTAGTGFHEQYF
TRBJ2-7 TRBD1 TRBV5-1 CASSIGTGGYEQYF
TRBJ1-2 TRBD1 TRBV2 CASMKGDRHTSWGYTF
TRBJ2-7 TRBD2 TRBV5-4 CASSLELAGRVVEQYF
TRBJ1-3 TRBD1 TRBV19 CASRDDRAGNTIYF
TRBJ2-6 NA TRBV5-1 CASSLTVTHSGANVLTF
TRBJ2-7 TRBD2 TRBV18 CASSPIAGPSYEQYF
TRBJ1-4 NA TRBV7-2 CASSLVAADEKLFF
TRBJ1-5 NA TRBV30 CAWGRDFNQPQHF
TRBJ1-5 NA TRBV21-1 CVVNLGAQHF
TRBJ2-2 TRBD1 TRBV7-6 CASSLVLTQGAGELFF
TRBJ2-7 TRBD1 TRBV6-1 CASSDGTGAHEQYF
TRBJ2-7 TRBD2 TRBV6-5 CASSPGLAGNYEQYF